This TCR beta chain comes out of a study of blood T cell repertoires in COVID-19. About the research overall: Sites in the United States, Italy and Spain provided acute and convalescent COVID-19 samples. Sources were T cells, B-cell-depleted T cells, or PBMCs; the material itself was cDNA or gDNA.

The V gene lost 0 bases and the J gene lost 4 bases, with 13 bases spanning the gap. Germline V CDR1 and CDR2: SGHVS, FQNEAQ. This CDR3 comprises 16 residues. The assay was immunoSEQ multiplex PCR, and TCRdb's table has in-frame clones only and misses some. The table has 350,000 to 450,000 clones, more than 80% seen once. The receptor comes from a middle-aged man with acute or convalescent COVID-19. This chain joins TRBV7-8 and TRBJ2-1, with TRBD1 as a possible D gene (6 bases). The sample taken for sequencing was peripheral blood. The CDR3 coding sequence is TGTGCCAGCAGCTTAGCAGGACAAGGGGGTTACAATGAGCAGTTCTTC. Protein: CASSLAGQGGYNEQFF. Using reference TRBV7-8 and TRBJ2-1 for the parts outside the CDR3, the full variable domain is GAGVSQSPRYKVAKRGQDVALRCDPISGHVSLFWYQQALGQGPEFLTYFQNEAQLDKSGLPSDRFFAERPEGSVSTLKIQRTQQEDSAVYLCASSLAGQGGYNEQFFGPGTRLTVL.